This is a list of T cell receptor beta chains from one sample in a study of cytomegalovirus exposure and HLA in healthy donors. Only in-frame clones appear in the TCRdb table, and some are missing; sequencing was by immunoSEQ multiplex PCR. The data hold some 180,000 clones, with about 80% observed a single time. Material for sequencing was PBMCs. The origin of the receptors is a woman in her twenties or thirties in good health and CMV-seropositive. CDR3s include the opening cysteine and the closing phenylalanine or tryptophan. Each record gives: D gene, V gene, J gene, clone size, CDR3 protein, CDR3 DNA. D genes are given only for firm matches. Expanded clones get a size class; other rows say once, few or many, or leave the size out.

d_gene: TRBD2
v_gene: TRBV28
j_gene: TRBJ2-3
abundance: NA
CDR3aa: CASSDGTSDADTQYF
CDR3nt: TGTGCCAGCAGTGACGGGACTAGCGATGCAGATACGCAGTATTTT

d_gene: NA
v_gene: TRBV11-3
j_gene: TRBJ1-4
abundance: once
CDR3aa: CASSLDPSTNEKLFF
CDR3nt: TGTGCCAGCAGCTTAGACCCTTCAACTAATGAAAAACTGTTTTTT

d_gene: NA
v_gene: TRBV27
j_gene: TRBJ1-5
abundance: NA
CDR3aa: CASSPNHSNQPQHF
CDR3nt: TGTGCCAGCAGTCCCAATCATAGCAATCAGCCCCAGCATTTT

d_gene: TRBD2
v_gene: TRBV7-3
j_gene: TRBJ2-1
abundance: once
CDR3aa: CASSSSGLADYNEQFF
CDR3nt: TGTGCCAGCAGCTCCAGCGGGCTAGCGGACTACAATGAGCAGTTCTTC

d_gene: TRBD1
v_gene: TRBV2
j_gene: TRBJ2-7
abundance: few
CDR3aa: CASSSDRGLRQYF
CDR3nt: TGTGCCAGCAGTTCGGACAGGGGGCTCAGGCAGTACTTC

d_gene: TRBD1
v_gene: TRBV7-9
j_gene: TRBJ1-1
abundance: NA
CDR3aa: CASSTGQGGDTEAFF
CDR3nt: TGTGCCAGCAGCACGGGACAGGGAGGAGACACTGAAGCTTTCTTT

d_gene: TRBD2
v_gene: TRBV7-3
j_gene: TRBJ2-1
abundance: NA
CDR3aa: CASSLSGPTSGGVDEQFF
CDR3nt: TGTGCCAGCAGCCTCTCAGGGCCCACTAGCGGGGGGGTGGATGAGCAGTTCTTC

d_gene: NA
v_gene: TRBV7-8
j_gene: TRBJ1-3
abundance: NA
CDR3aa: CASSSYREGRGNTIYF
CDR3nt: TGTGCCAGCAGCTCATACAGGGAAGGTCGTGGAAACACCATATATTTT

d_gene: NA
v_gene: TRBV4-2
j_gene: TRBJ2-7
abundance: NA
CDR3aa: CASSQVGGDEQYF
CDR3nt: TGTGCCAGCAGCCAAGTCGGCGGCGACGAGCAGTACTTC

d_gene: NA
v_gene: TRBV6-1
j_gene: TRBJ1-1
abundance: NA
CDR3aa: CASSESPGVNTEAFF
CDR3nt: TGTGCCAGCAGTGAAAGTCCGGGGGTGAACACTGAAGCTTTCTTT

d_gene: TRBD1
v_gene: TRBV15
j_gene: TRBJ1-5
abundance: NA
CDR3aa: CATSLGQGQNQPQHF
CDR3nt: TGTGCCACCAGCCTCGGACAGGGGCAGAATCAGCCCCAGCATTTT

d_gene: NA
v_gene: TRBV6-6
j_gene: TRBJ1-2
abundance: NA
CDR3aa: CASSYLGSNYGYTF
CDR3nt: TGTGCCAGCAGTTACCTCGGGTCTAACTATGGCTACACCTTC

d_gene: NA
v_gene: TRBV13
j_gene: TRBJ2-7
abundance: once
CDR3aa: CASSLGPGRSYEQYF
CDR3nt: TGTGCCAGCAGCTTAGGTCCGGGGAGGTCCTACGAGCAGTACTTC

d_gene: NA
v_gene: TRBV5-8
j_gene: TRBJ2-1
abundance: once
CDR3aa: CASSLRSPLRNEQFF
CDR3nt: TGTGCCAGCAGCTTACGGTCCCCCTTGAGGAATGAGCAGTTCTTC

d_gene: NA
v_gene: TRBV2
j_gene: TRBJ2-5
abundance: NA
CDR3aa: CASPTDRNQETQYF
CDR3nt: TGTGCCAGCCCTACGGACAGAAACCAAGAGACCCAGTACTTC

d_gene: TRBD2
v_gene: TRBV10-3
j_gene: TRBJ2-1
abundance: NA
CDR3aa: CAIGRGNEQFF
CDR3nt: TGTGCCATCGGGAGGGGTAATGAGCAGTTCTTC